The 15 T cell receptor beta chains below all came from one sample that was sequenced in a study of cytomegalovirus exposure and HLA in healthy donors. PCR involved 60 Vbeta and 13 Jbeta primers. Libraries were prepared by immunoSEQ multiplex PCR; TCRdb keeps only in-frame clonotypes and omits some of them. The table records around 72,000 clones, over 50% of them present only once. What was sequenced was PBMCs. These receptors all come from a man in his forties in good health and CMV-seropositive.

For this clone: One end of the junction is discordant with germline, which a read error may explain. The chain links TRBV19 to TRBJ2-5; a weak D match, TRBD1 (6 bases). Germline assignment: CDR1 LNHDA and CDR2 SQIVND (reference sequence). There are 13 residues in the CDR3. CDR3 sequence: CASQGWNQEAQYF. The DNA for the CDR3 is TGTGCCAGCCAGGGGTGGAACCAAGAGGCCCAGTACTTC.

The chain carries TRBV13 and TRBJ2-7; TRBD1 aligns across 7 bases. Germline lookup yields CDR1 PRHDT and CDR2 FYEKMQ (reference sequence). The CDR3 runs to 16 residues. Unmatched junction bases numbered 10, after V lost 4 bases and J lost 1 base. The CDR3 nucleotides read TGTGCCAGCAGCTCTCTCCCGGGACAGCCATCCTACGAGCAGTACTTC. It codes for CASSSLPGQPSYEQYF.

V gene TRBV6-5 combines with J gene TRBJ2-1, with no clear D. CDR1 and CDR2 (germline): MNHEY, SVGAGI. The CDR3 is 15 amino acids. Trimming pared 5 bases from V and 0 bases from J, leaving 11 bases between. The CDR3 spells CASSSRYSSYNEQFF. As DNA, the CDR3 is TGTGCCAGCAGTAGCCGATATAGCTCCTACAATGAGCAGTTCTTC.

The chain employs TRBV5-1 and TRBJ2-7; 9 bases map to TRBD1. The V segment lost 4 bases and the J segment 3 bases; nucleotides outside the gene matches: 5. This CDR3 region has 14 residues. Germline CDR1 SGHRS, CDR2 YFSETQ. The CDR3 loop reads CASSPTGGGYEQYF. DNA for the CDR3: TGCGCCAGCAGCCCAACAGGGGGCGGCTACGAGCAGTACTTC.

The genes are TRBV2 and TRBJ1-4; 7 bases line up with TRBD1. V dropped 0 bases and J dropped 7; count of bases not matched to a gene: 5. The germline CDR1 and CDR2 sequences are SNHLY and FYNNEI. The CDR3 runs to 15 residues. The CDR3 sequence is CASSEATGLGEKLFF. Here the CDR3 DNA reads TGTGCCAGCAGTGAAGCGACAGGGCTGGGTGAAAAACTGTTTTTT. Drawing the rest from reference TRBV2 and TRBJ1-4, the complete variable domain is EPEVTQTPSHQVTQMGQEVILRCVPISNHLYFYWYRQILGQKVEFLVSFYNNEISEKSEIFDDQFSVERPDGSNFTLKIRSTKLEDSAMYFCASSEATGLGEKLFFGSGTQLSVL.

The V gene is TRBV13, the J gene TRBJ2-1; D gene unclear. Per germline, CDR1 PRHDT and CDR2 FYEKMQ (reference sequence). There are 12 residues in the CDR3. V shed 3 bases and J shed 4 bases, with 4 bases lying between them. CDR3 sequence: CASSFEYNEQFF. In nucleotides, the CDR3 is TGTGCCAGCAGCTTTGAGTACAATGAGCAGTTCTTC.

V gene TRBV2 combines with J gene TRBJ1-3, with TRBD1 matching 8 bases. Unmatched junction bases numbered 10, after V lost 3 bases and J lost 0 bases. The CDR3 runs 18 residues. CDR1 SNHLY and CDR2 FYNNEI come from the germline V gene. The CDR3 region has the DNA TGTGCCAGCAGTGATCAGGGGGCCTATTCTTCCTCTGGAAACACCATATATTTT. It codes for CASSDQGAYSSSGNTIYF.

V usage is TRBV30 and J usage is TRBJ2-7; no firm D call. The CDR3 covers 12 residues. V was clipped by 0 bases and J by 3 bases, with 6 bases between them. CDR1 and CDR2 (germline): GTSNPN, SVGIG (reference sequence). CDR3 sequence: CAWSVPGYEQYF. DNA of the CDR3: TGTGCCTGGAGTGTACCGGGCTACGAGCAGTACTTC. The full variable domain, its missing parts supplied by reference TRBV30 and TRBJ2-7, is SQTIHQWPATLVQPVGSPLSLECTVEGTSNPNLYWYRQAAGRGLQLLFYSVGIGQISSEVPQNLSASRPQDRQFILSSKKLLLSDSGFYLCAWSVPGYEQYFGPGTRLTVT.

The chain joins TRBV6-5 to TRBJ1-2, with D tentatively TRBD1 (5 bases). Per germline, CDR1 MNHEY and CDR2 SVGAGI. V was trimmed by 8 bases and J by 3 bases, leaving 10 bases between them. CDR3 length: 12 amino acids. The CDR3 sequence: CASGASHYGYTF. The CDR3 DNA reads as TGTGCCAGCGGGGCTTCCCACTATGGCTACACCTTC.

Only a few counts were recorded for this clone. This chain connects TRBV5-1 to TRBJ1-4; a possible D gene is TRBD1 (5 bases). This CDR3 region has 14 residues. Germline V gene lookup returns CDR1 SGHRS and CDR2 YFSETQ. Trimming removed 0 bases at V and 2 bases at J, with 5 bases between. For the CDR3, the DNA is TGCGCCAGCAGCTTGGGACAGACTAATGAAAAACTGTTTTTT. This codes for CASSLGQTNEKLFF.

The V call is TRBV5-4, the J call TRBJ2-3; 9 bases are a match to TRBD2. The CDR3 is made up of 15 amino acids. Germline V gene data show CDR1 as SGHNT and CDR2 as YYREEE (reference sequence). V lost 2 bases and J lost 6; bases outside the gene matches: 7. CDR3 sequence (DNA): TGTGCCAGCAGCTTTGCGGGGGGGCTAGGTGATACGCAGTATTTT. Encoded protein: CASSFAGGLGDTQYF.

This clone was counted once. This chain links TRBV7-9 with TRBJ1-1; D might be TRBD1 (6 bases). Per germline, CDR1 SEHNR and CDR2 FQNEAQ (reference sequence). V lost 0 bases and J lost 1, with 9 bases in between. CDR3 length: 15 amino acids. The CDR3 nucleotides read TGTGCCAGCAGCTTAGCCGAGACAGGGAACACTGAAGCTTTCTTT. This translates into CASSLAETGNTEAFF.

The chain has TRBV6-1 and TRBJ2-2, with 8 bases identical to TRBD2. Germline assignment: CDR1 MNHNS and CDR2 SASEGT. This CDR3 has 15 residues. The ends lost 7 bases at V and 3 bases at J; junction bases unmatched: 7. This CDR3 reads CASISSGGDTGELFF. CDR3 sequence (DNA): TGTGCCAGCATATCGAGCGGGGGAGACACCGGGGAGCTGTTTTTT.

The chain carries TRBV19 and TRBJ1-4; D remains unclear. Germline V gene data show CDR1 as LNHDA and CDR2 as SQIVND (reference sequence). Trimming stripped 4 bases from V and 2 bases from J, with 14 bases between. The CDR3 spans 16 residues. In nucleotides, the CDR3 is TGTGCCAGTAGTACCCCATTATTGGGCACTAATGAAAAACTGTTTTTT. Protein sequence: CASSTPLLGTNEKLFF.

V usage is TRBV11-3 and J usage is TRBJ2-7, with no clear D. Trimming left V 0 bases short and J 1 base short, with 16 bases between. The CDR3 runs to 17 residues. The germline V gene encodes CDR1 SGHNT and CDR2 YENEEA. CDR3 in amino acids: CASSLDRWQAESYEQYF. The CDR3 DNA sequence: TGTGCCAGCAGCTTAGATAGGTGGCAGGCAGAGTCCTACGAGCAGTACTTC.